This T cell receptor (beta chain) was observed in a study of CD8 T cells in ankylosing spondylitis. CDR1 and CDR2 from the germline V gene are MNHNS and SASEGT. The length of the CDR3 is 13 residues. The V end was cut by 5 bases, the J end by 9 bases, with 14 bases between. 5'-RACE, quantitative and with molecular barcodes, yielded the TCR beta libraries. TCRdb reprocessed the 5' RACE reads with MiXCR, giving one entry per CDR3 protein. Of under 550,000 distinct CDR3 sequences listed, roughly 27% are singletons. In the case of this clonotype: The target antigen is unknown.

Study-wide results and caveats: Seven to nine highly homologous variants formed a TCR beta motif that appeared characteristic of ankylosing spondylitis blood. It was reported that disease-linked clones were significantly enriched in matched ankylosing spondylitis synovial fluid. Past studies reported some motif variants in reactive arthritis synovial fluid and blood. With a CD8+ phenotype, disease-linked clones were relatively rare in peripheral blood.

The chain combines TRBV6-1 with TRBJ2-1; possibly TRBD2 for D (5 bases). This receptor was identified in a male donor with ankylosing spondylitis. Sequenced sample: blood, either unsorted or a sorted T cell fraction (not recorded which). The CDR3 spells CASSPEAHREQFF. The CDR3 nucleotides read TGTGCCAGCAGTCCGGAGGCCCACCGTGAGCAGTTCTTC.